Listed below are T cell receptor beta chains from one sample, sequenced in a study of cytomegalovirus exposure and HLA in healthy donors. Measured with immunoSEQ multiplex PCR; TCRdb has only the in-frame clones, and not every one. The sample lists fewer than 200,000 clones, around 69% occurring once. Sequencing used PBMCs. The receptor set was obtained from a woman aged 30 to 39 in good health and CMV-seronegative. Both conserved end residues are trimmed from each CDR3.

>TRBV7-8|TRBJ2-7
ASSLAGGDEQY
>TRBV5-4|TRBJ1-2
ASSLVSSDGYT
>TRBV9|TRBJ2-2
ASTPDTGELF
>TRBV19|TRBJ2-1
ASLGGGNEQF
>TRBV6-1|TRBJ2-5
ASRILAGEQETQY
>TRBV18|TRBJ2-7
ASSPSGQGNY
>TRBV5-6|TRBJ2-7
ASSFRRGAYEQY
>TRBV7-9|TRBJ2-1
ASSSTGGPYNEQF
>TRBV12-5|TRBJ2-1
ASGLVLQQLL
>TRBV13|TRBJ1-4
ASSVRDRGLGNEKLF
>TRBV15|.
ATSTSWTGGHEQY
>TRBV9|TRBJ2-2
ASSTRTGENTGELF
>TRBV19|TRBJ2-2
ASSNPLAPGELF
>TRBV5-5|TRBJ1-2
ASSFALEGGYT
>TRBV7-6|TRBJ2-7
ASSLVAGVNEQY
>TRBV5-1|TRBJ2-5
ASSLDWTGKGDSIQETQY
>TRBV7-8|TRBJ2-1
ASSYIAGRYNEQF
>TRBV20-1|TRBJ2-5
SVTVQETQY
>TRBV7-9|TRBJ2-1
ATLGLAAYNEQF
>TRBV5-1|TRBJ2-5
ASSLAATGGETQY
>TRBV5-4|TRBJ2-5
ASTREGVPGETQY
>TRBV28|TRBJ2-1
ASSLSLSFGVPGGEQF
>TRBV7-9|TRBJ2-2
ASSLRSLDTGELF
>TRBV18|TRBJ2-7
ASSPGQVTYEQY
>TRBV4-3|TRBJ2-3
ASSQRGPTDTQY
>TRBV2|TRBJ1-4
ASRSNDPNEKLF
>TRBV6-5|TRBJ2-3
ASSYGGGADTQY
>TRBV30|TRBJ1-2
AWTHGGDSYGYT
>TRBV30|TRBJ2-1
AWDPGQGDEQF
>TRBV5-1|TRBJ2-3
ASSLGQGPGDTQY
>TRBV10-3|TRBJ2-1
AISESWLAGLNEQF
>TRBV15|TRBJ1-1
ATSRVTGAMNTEAF
>TRBV19|TRBJ2-1
ASSIGYGQGNEQF
>TRBV28|.
ASRPAGTALKGNEQY
>TRBV27|TRBJ2-3
ASSFDTGGQGTDTQY
>TRBV12-5|TRBJ2-5
ASGLRGDRGFWGETQY
>TRBV4-3|TRBJ2-4
ASSQGPATGKNIQY